This TCR beta chain was identified during a study of neurological immune-mediated disorders. Notes on the study in general: Association with the multiple sclerosis repertoire cluster was not found for any clinical or MRI feature. Healthy controls had more TCR clonal expansion than multiple sclerosis, which showed the least, whereas HTLV-1-associated myelopathy showed the most.

The authors produced cDNA by 5'RACE using 10-nucleotide random UMIs. TCRdb re-derived calls from the 5' RACE reads in MiXCR, one entry per CDR3 protein. The sample lists tens of thousands of distinct CDR3 sequences, just over 2.5% occurring once. Where libraries were unsorted, they were derived from 2 million PBMCs stored at -80 degrees C. The ends lost 7 bases at V and 4 bases at J; junction bases unmatched: 9. The germline CDR1 and CDR2 sequences are LNHNV and YYDKDF (reference sequence). The CDR3 totals 15 residues. The table lists this clonotype with many counts. The antigen is undetermined. Material: PBMCs. This sequence was found in a woman under 40 with multiple sclerosis. The rearrangement joins TRBV15 to TRBJ1-1, with 10 bases fitting TRBD1. CDR3 amino acids: CATNAGQGISTEAFF. For the CDR3, the DNA is TGTGCCACCAACGCGGGACAGGGGATCTCCACTGAAGCTTTCTTT.